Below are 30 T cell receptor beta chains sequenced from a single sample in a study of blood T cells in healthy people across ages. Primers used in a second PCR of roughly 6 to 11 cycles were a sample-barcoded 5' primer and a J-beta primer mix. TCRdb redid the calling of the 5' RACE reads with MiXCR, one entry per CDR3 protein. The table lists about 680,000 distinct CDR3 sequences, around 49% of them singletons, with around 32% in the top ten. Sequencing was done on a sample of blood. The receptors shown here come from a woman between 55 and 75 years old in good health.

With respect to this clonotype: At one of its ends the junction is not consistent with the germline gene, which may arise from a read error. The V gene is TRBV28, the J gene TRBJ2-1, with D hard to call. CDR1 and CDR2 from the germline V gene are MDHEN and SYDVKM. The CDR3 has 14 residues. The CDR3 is CASILFSRYNEQFF. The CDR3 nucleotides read TGTGCCAGCATTTTATTTTCCAGGTACAATGAGCAGTTCTTC.

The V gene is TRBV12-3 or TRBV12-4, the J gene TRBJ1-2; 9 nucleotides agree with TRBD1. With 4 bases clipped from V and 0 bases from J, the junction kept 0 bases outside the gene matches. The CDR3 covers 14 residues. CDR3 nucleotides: TGTGCCAGCAGTTGGGACAGGGCTAACTATGGCTACACCTTC. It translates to CASSWDRANYGYTF.

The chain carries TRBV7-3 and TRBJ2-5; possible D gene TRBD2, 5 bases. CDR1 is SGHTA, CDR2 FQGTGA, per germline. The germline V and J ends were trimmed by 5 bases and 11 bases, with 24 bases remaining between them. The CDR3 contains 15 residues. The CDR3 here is CASSHVGSVFWEQYF. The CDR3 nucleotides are TGTGCCAGCAGCCATGTAGGGAGTGTATTTTGGGAGCAGTACTTC.

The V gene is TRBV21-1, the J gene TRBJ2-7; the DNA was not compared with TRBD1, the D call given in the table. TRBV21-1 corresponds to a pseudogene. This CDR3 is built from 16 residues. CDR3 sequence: CASSKTWDSRIYEQYF. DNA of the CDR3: TGTGCCAGCAGCAAAACCTGGGACAGTAGGATCTACGAGCAGTACTTC.

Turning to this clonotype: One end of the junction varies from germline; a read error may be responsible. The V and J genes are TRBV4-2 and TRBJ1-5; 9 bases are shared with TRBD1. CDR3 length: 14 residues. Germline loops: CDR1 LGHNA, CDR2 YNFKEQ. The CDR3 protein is CASSQDRGNRPQHF. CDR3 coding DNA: TGTGCCAGCAGCCAGGACAGGGGTAATCGGCCCCAGCATTTT.

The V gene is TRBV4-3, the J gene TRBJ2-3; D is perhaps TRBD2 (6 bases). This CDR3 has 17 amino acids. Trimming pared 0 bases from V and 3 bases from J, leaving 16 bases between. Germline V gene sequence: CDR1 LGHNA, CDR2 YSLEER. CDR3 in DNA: TGCGCCAGCAGCCAAGAGTCGGCGCGGGGCCTGACAGATACGCAGTATTTT. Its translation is CASSQESARGLTDTQYF.

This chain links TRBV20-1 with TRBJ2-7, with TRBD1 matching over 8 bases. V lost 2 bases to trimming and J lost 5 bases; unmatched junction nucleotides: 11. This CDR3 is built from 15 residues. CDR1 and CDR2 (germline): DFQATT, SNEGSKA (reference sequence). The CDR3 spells CSARRDRGPGNEQYF. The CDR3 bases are TGCAGTGCTAGACGAGACAGGGGCCCAGGGAACGAGCAGTACTTC.

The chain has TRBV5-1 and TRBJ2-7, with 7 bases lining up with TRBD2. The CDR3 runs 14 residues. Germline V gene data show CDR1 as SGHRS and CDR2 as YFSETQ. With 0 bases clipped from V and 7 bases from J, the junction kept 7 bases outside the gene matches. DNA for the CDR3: TGCGCCAGCAGCTTGGTTCTAGCGGACAATGAGCAGTACTTC. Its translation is CASSLVLADNEQYF.

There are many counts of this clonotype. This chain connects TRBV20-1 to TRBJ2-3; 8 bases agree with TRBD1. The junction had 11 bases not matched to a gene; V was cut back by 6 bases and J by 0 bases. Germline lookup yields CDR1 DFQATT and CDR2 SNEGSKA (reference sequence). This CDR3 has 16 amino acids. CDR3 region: CSARNRGVFSTDTQYF. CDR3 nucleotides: TGCAGTGCGAGAAACAGGGGGGTATTTAGCACAGATACGCAGTATTTT.

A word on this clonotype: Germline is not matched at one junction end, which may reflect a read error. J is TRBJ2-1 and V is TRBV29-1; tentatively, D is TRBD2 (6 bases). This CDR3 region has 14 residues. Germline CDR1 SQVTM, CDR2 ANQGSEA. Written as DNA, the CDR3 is TGCAACGTTGAAGTACCGGGAGCCCGCAATGAGCAGTTCTTC. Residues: CNVEVPGARNEQFF.

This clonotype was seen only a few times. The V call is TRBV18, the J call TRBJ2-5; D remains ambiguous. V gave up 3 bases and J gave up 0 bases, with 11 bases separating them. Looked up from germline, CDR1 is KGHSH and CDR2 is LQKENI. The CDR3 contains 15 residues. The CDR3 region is CASSPGRKHQETQYF. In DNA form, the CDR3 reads TGTGCCAGCTCACCGGGCAGAAAACACCAAGAGACCCAGTACTTC.

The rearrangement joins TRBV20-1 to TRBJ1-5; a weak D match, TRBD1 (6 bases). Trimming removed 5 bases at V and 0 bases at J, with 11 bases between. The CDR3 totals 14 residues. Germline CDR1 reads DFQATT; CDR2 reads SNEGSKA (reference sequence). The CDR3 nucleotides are TGCAGTGCTTGGGACATAGATAGCAATCAGCCCCAGCATTTT. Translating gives CSAWDIDSNQPQHF.

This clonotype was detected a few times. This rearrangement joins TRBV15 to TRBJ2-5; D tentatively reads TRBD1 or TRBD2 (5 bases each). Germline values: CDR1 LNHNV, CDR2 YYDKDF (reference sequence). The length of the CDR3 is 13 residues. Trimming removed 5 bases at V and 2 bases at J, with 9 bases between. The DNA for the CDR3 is TGTGCCACCAGCCGGGACCAACAAGAGACCCAGTACTTC. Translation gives CATSRDQQETQYF.

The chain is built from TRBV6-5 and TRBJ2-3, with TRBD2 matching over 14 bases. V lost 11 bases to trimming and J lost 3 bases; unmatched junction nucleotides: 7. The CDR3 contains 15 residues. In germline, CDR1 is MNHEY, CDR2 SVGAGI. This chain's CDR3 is CAGPGTSGRTDTQYF. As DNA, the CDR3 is TGTGCCGGCCCCGGGACTAGCGGGAGAACAGATACGCAGTATTTT.

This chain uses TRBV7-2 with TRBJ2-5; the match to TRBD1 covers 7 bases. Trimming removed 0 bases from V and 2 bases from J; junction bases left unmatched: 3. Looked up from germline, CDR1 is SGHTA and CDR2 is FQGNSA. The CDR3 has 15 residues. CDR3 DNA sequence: TGTGCCAGCAGCTTAGCAGGGACAGATCAAGAGACCCAGTACTTC. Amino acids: CASSLAGTDQETQYF.

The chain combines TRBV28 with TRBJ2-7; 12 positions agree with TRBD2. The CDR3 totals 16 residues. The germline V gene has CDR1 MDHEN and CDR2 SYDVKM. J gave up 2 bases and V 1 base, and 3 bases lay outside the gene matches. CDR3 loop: CASSLSGLAGTYEQYF. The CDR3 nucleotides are TGTGCCAGCAGTTTATCAGGACTAGCGGGGACCTACGAGCAGTACTTC.

The CDR3 DNA reads as TGCGCCAGCAGCCAAGGGCGCGGGGGGGCTGGTGAGACCCAGTACTTC. Its translation: CASSQGRGGAGETQYF. This rearrangement joins TRBV4-1 to TRBJ2-5; 9 positions agree with TRBD2. V trimming: 1 base; J trimming: 5 bases; junction bases outside the gene matches: 8. This CDR3 comprises 16 residues. Per the germline V gene, CDR1 is MGHRA and CDR2 is YSYEKL.

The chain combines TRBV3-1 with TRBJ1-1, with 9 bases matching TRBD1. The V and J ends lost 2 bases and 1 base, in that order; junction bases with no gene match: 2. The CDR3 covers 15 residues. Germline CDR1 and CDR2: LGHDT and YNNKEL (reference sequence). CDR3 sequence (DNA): TGTGCCAGCAGCCAACAGGGACAGGGGAACACTGAAGCTTTCTTT. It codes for CASSQQGQGNTEAFF.

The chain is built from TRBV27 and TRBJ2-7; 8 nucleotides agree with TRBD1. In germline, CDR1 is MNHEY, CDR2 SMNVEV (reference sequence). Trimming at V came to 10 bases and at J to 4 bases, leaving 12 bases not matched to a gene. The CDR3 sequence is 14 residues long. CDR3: CATRDSDRGYEQYF. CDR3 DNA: TGTGCCACCAGAGACTCCGACAGGGGATACGAGCAGTACTTC.

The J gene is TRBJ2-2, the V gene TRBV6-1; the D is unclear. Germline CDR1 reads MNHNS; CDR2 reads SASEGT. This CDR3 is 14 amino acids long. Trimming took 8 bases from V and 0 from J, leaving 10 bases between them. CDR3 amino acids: CASCEQPNTGELFF. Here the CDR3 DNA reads TGTGCCAGCTGCGAGCAACCGAACACCGGGGAGCTGTTTTTT.

CDR3 region: CASSLGTSAETQYF. CDR3 DNA sequence: TGTGCCAGCAGTTTAGGAACTAGCGCCGAGACCCAGTACTTC. The rearrangement links TRBV28 to TRBJ2-5; TRBD2 matches at 7 bases. CDR3 length: 14 amino acids. In germline, CDR1 is MDHEN, CDR2 SYDVKM. Trimming at V came to 2 bases and at J to 5 bases, leaving 5 bases not matched to a gene.

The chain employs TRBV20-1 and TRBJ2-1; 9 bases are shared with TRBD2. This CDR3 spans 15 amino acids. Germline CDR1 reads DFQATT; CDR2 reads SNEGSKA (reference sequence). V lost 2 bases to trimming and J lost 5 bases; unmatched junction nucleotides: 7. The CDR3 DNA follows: TGCAGTGCTAGAAGGGCGGGAGGGGTGAACAATGAGCAGTTCTTC. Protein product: CSARRAGGVNNEQFF.

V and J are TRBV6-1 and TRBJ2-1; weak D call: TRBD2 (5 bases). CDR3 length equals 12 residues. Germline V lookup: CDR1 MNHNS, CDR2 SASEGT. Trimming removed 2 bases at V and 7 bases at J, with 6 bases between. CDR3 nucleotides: TGTGCCAGCAGTGAAAGGGAGAATGAGCAGTTCTTC. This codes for CASSERENEQFF.

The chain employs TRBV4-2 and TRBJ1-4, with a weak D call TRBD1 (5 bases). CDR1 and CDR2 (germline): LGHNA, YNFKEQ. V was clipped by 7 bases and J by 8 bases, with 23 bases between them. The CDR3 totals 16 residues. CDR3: CASTQTLPGTEEKLFF. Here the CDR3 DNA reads TGTGCCAGCACTCAAACACTCCCCGGGACCGAAGAAAAACTGTTTTTT.

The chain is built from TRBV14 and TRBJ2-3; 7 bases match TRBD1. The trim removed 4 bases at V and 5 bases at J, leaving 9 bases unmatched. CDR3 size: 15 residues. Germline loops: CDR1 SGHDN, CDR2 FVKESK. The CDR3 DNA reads TGTGCCAGCAGCCCTCTGGACAGGATTGAAGATACGCAGTATTTT. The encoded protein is CASSPLDRIEDTQYF.

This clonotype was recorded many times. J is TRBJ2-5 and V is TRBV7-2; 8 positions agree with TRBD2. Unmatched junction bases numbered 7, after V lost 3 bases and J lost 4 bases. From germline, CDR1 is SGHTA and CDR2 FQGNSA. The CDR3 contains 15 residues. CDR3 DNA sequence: TGTGCCAGCAGCTTCCAAGCGGGAGAGGGAGAGACCCAGTACTTC. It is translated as CASSFQAGEGETQYF.

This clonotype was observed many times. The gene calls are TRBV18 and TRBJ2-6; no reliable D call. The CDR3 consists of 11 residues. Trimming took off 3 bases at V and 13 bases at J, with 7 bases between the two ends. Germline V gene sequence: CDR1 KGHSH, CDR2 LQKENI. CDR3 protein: CASSPMGVLTF. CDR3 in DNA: TGTGCCAGCTCACCTATGGGGGTCCTGACTTTC. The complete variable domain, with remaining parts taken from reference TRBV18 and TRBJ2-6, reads NAGVMQNPRHLVRRRGQEARLRCSPMKGHSHVYWYRQLPEEGLKFMVYLQKENIIDESGMPKERFSAEFPKEGPSILRIQQVVRGDSAAYFCASSPMGVLTFGAGSRLTVL.

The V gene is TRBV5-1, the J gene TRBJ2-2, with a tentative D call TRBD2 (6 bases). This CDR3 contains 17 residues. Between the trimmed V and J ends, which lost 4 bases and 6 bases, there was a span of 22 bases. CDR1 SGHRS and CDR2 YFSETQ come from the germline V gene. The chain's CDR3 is CASSPRSGREVAGELFF. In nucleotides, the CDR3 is TGCGCCAGCAGCCCCCGGTCGGGCAGGGAGGTCGCCGGGGAGCTGTTTTTT.

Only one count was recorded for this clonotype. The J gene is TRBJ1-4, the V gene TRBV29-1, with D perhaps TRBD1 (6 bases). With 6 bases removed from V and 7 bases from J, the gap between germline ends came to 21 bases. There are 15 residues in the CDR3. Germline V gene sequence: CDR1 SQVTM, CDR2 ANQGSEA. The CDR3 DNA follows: TGCAGCGTCCACCTTACAGGGCTGGAGAGTGAAAAACTGTTTTTT. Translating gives CSVHLTGLESEKLFF.

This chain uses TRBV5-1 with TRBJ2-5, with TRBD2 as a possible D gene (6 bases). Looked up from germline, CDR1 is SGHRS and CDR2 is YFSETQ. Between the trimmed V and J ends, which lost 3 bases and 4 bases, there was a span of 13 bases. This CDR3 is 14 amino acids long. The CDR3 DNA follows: TGCGCCAGCAGCTACCGACTAGTCGCAGAGACCCAGTACTTC. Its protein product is CASSYRLVAETQYF.